A selection of T cell receptor beta chains follows, all from one sample in a study of cytomegalovirus exposure and HLA in healthy donors. TCRdb's copy holds only in-frame clones and misses some; the assay was immunoSEQ multiplex PCR. This sample has about 76,000 clones; roughly two thirds occur once, and the top ten carry roughly 4.5%. Sequencing was done on a sample of PBMCs. These receptors were obtained from a man aged 55 to 70 in good health and CMV-seropositive. Both conserved end residues are part of each CDR3. D genes are given only for firm matches. Clone size is stated in some rows and not others, as once, few, many or a class when expanded.

D gene: .
J gene: TRBJ1-2
CDR3 length: 15
V gene: TRBV5-6
clone size: .
CDR3 protein: CASSLAQAGPYGYTF

D gene: TRBD2
J gene: TRBJ2-1
CDR3 length: 14
V gene: TRBV9
clone size: .
CDR3 protein: CASSFGLAYNEQFF

D gene: TRBD2
J gene: .
CDR3 length: 17
V gene: TRBV11-2
clone size: .
CDR3 protein: CASSLGASGLLTYEQYF

D gene: TRBD2
J gene: TRBJ2-7
CDR3 length: 15
V gene: TRBV19
clone size: .
CDR3 protein: CASSQSGGFQVEQYF

D gene: TRBD1
J gene: TRBJ1-5
CDR3 length: 13
V gene: TRBV2
clone size: .
CDR3 protein: CASERTGEQPQHF

D gene: .
J gene: TRBJ2-6
CDR3 length: 15
V gene: TRBV30
clone size: .
CDR3 protein: CAWSRGQSGANVLTF

D gene: TRBD1
J gene: TRBJ1-1
CDR3 length: 16
V gene: TRBV10-3
clone size: .
CDR3 protein: CAIKTGGAFQTTEAFF

D gene: .
J gene: TRBJ1-2
CDR3 length: 16
V gene: TRBV9
clone size: .
CDR3 protein: CASSVGLNRVDYGYTF

D gene: .
J gene: TRBJ1-5
CDR3 length: 18
V gene: TRBV2
clone size: .
CDR3 protein: CASSRAITPRGGNQPQHF

D gene: .
J gene: TRBJ2-5
CDR3 length: 13
V gene: TRBV5-1
clone size: once
CDR3 protein: CASSWDNTETQYF

D gene: .
J gene: TRBJ2-7
CDR3 length: 15
V gene: TRBV4-1
clone size: .
CDR3 protein: CASSQVSRTVYEQYF

D gene: TRBD1
J gene: TRBJ2-7
CDR3 length: 15
V gene: TRBV28
clone size: .
CDR3 protein: CASSTSGTGLREQYF

D gene: TRBD1
J gene: TRBJ2-7
CDR3 length: 14
V gene: TRBV19
clone size: once
CDR3 protein: CASTKRQGEYEQYF

D gene: .
J gene: TRBJ2-7
CDR3 length: 13
V gene: TRBV5-8
clone size: .
CDR3 protein: CASSFLPEYEQYF

D gene: TRBD1
J gene: TRBJ2-2
CDR3 length: 15
V gene: TRBV5-4
clone size: .
CDR3 protein: CASTRDRVDTGELFF

D gene: .
J gene: TRBJ2-2
CDR3 length: 14
V gene: TRBV7-7
clone size: once
CDR3 protein: CASSFDRNTGELFF

D gene: .
J gene: TRBJ2-1
CDR3 length: 15
V gene: TRBV6-5
clone size: .
CDR3 protein: CASSYGGLQMGEQFF

D gene: .
J gene: TRBJ2-1
CDR3 length: 16
V gene: TRBV5-1
clone size: .
CDR3 protein: CASSLTGYNAYNEQFF

D gene: .
J gene: TRBJ1-2
CDR3 length: 12
V gene: TRBV2
clone size: .
CDR3 protein: CASSLQVLGYTF

D gene: TRBD1
J gene: TRBJ1-1
CDR3 length: 16
V gene: TRBV28
clone size: few
CDR3 protein: CASSWDRERLNTEAFF

D gene: .
J gene: TRBJ2-4
CDR3 length: 17
V gene: TRBV21-1
clone size: .
CDR3 protein: CASSSCGTGWGKNIQYF

D gene: TRBD1
J gene: TRBJ1-1
CDR3 length: 13
V gene: TRBV28
clone size: once
CDR3 protein: CASSPGQGTEAFF

D gene: .
J gene: TRBJ2-2
CDR3 length: 15
V gene: TRBV5-5
clone size: .
CDR3 protein: CASSLIGVGSGELFF

D gene: .
J gene: TRBJ2-7
CDR3 length: 14
V gene: TRBV12-5
clone size: once
CDR3 protein: CASGSTGGAGEQYF

D gene: .
J gene: TRBJ2-1
CDR3 length: 17
V gene: TRBV15
clone size: .
CDR3 protein: CATSRALSQRVYNEQFF

D gene: .
J gene: TRBJ2-3
CDR3 length: 15
V gene: TRBV4-3
clone size: .
CDR3 protein: CASSQGGGVRNTQYF

D gene: .
J gene: TRBJ1-5
CDR3 length: 13
V gene: TRBV2
clone size: .
CDR3 protein: CASSVDKNQPQHF

D gene: TRBD1
J gene: TRBJ2-7
CDR3 length: 15
V gene: TRBV19
clone size: .
CDR3 protein: CASSPLDRSSYEQYF

D gene: TRBD1
J gene: TRBJ2-7
CDR3 length: 12
V gene: TRBV7-2
clone size: .
CDR3 protein: CASSWDSYEQYF

D gene: TRBD1
J gene: TRBJ2-2
CDR3 length: 16
V gene: TRBV6-1
clone size: few
CDR3 protein: CASSVTGGLVTGELFF

D gene: TRBD1
J gene: TRBJ1-2
CDR3 length: 15
V gene: TRBV6-5
clone size: .
CDR3 protein: CASSYPGQGWAGYTF

D gene: .
J gene: TRBJ2-7
CDR3 length: 14
V gene: TRBV6-1
clone size: once
CDR3 protein: CASSERDPSYEQYF

D gene: TRBD1
J gene: TRBJ1-5
CDR3 length: 15
V gene: TRBV7-8
clone size: .
CDR3 protein: CASSLEWDRVQPQHF

D gene: .
J gene: TRBJ1-3
CDR3 length: 15
V gene: TRBV6-5
clone size: .
CDR3 protein: CASSYSRHPGNTIYF

D gene: .
J gene: TRBJ1-1
CDR3 length: 15
V gene: TRBV6-1
clone size: few
CDR3 protein: CASSEGVLGSTEAFF

D gene: TRBD2
J gene: TRBJ2-2
CDR3 length: 14
V gene: TRBV28
clone size: .
CDR3 protein: CATLSGTHTGELFF

D gene: .
J gene: TRBJ1-5
CDR3 length: 13
V gene: TRBV7-2
clone size: .
CDR3 protein: CASSLQEYQPQHF

D gene: TRBD2
J gene: TRBJ2-7
CDR3 length: 15
V gene: TRBV7-9
clone size: .
CDR3 protein: CASSPPLAGGNEQYF

D gene: .
J gene: TRBJ1-4
CDR3 length: 16
V gene: TRBV7-9
clone size: few
CDR3 protein: CASSLEGGATNEKLFF